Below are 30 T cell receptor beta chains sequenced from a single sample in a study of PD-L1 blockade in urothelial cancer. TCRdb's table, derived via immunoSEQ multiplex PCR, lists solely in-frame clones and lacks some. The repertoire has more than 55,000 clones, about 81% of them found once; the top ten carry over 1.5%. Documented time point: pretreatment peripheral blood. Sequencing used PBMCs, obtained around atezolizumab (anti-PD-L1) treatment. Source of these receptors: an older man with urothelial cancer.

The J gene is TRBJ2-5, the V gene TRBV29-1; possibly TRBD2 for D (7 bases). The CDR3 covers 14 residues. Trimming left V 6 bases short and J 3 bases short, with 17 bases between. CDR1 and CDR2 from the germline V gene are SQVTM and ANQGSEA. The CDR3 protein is CSVAPGGREETQYF. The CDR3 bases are TGCAGCGTCGCCCCCGGGGGGCGGGAAGAGACCCAGTACTTC.

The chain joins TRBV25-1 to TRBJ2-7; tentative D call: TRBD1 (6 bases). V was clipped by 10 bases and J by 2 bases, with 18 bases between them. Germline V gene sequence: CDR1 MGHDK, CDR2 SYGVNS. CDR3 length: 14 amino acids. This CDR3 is CATSKEQGAYEQYF. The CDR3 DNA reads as TGTGCCACCTCAAAGGAACAGGGTGCCTACGAGCAGTACTTC.

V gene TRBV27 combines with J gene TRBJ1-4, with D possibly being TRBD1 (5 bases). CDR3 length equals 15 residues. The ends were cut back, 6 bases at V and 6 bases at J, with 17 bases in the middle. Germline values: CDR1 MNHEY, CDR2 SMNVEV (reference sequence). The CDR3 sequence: CASRRAGGVYEKLFF. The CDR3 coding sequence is TGTGCCAGCAGAAGGGCCGGGGGTGTTTATGAAAAACTGTTTTTT.

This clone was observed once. The CDR3 DNA is TGTGCCAGCAGTCCCGCCGGGGGGGTAGCCAACTATGGCTACACCTTC. Its translation is CASSPAGGVANYGYTF. The chain couples TRBV27 to TRBJ1-2; possible D gene TRBD1, 5 bases. The CDR3 extends over 16 amino acids. The germline V gene has CDR1 MNHEY and CDR2 SMNVEV (reference sequence). Trimming took off 5 bases at V and 2 bases at J, with 18 bases between the two ends.

CDR3 loop: CASSESATGANTGELFF. In DNA form, the CDR3 reads TGCGCCAGCAGTGAGTCCGCGACAGGGGCGAACACCGGGGAGCTGTTTTTT. This sequence joins TRBV10-2 and TRBJ2-2; 8 bases line up with TRBD1. CDR3 size: 17 residues. CDR1 is WSHSY and CDR2 is SAAADI in the germline V gene. J lost 0 bases, V lost 0 bases, and 3 bases had no gene match.

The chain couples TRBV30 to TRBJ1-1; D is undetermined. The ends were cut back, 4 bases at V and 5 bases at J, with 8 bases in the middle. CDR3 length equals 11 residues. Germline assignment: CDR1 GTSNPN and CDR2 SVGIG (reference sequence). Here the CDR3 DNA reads TGTGCCTGGAATGCGGGGACTGAAGCTTTCTTT. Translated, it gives CAWNAGTEAFF.

The DNA of the CDR3 is TGTGCCAGCAGTTACCTCCGGGGTAGCGGGTCGGCCGAGCAGTACTTC. Translation gives CASSYLRGSGSAEQYF. The chain is built from TRBV6-5 and TRBJ2-7; 7 bases are shared with TRBD2. V dropped 2 bases and J dropped 6; count of bases not matched to a gene: 13. Germline V gives CDR1 MNHEY, CDR2 SVGAGI. The CDR3 totals 16 residues.

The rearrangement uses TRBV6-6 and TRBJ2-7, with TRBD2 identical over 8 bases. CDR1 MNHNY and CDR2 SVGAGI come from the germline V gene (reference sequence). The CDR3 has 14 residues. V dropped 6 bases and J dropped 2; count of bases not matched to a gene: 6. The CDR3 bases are TGTGCCAGCAGCAAACTAGCGGATACCTACGAGCAGTACTTC. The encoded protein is CASSKLADTYEQYF.

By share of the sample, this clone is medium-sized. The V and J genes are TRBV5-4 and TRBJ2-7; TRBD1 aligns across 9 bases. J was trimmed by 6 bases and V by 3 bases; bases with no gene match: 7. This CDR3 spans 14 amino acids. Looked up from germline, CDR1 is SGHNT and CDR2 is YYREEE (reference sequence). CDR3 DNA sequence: TGTGCCAGCAGCTCCGGACAGGGGAGGGGCGAGCAGTACTTC. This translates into CASSSGQGRGEQYF.

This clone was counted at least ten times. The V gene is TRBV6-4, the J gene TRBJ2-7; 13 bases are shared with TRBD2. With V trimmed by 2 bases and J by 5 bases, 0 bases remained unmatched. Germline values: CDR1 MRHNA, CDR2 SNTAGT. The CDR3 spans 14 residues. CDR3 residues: CASSDGLAGDEQYF. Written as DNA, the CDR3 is TGTGCCAGCAGTGACGGACTAGCGGGAGACGAGCAGTACTTC.

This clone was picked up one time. DNA of the CDR3: TGTGCCAGCAGCTTCAGGACTAGCGGGAGGGCTGACGAGCAGTACTTC. Translating gives CASSFRTSGRADEQYF. The V and J genes are TRBV5-6 and TRBJ2-7; 15 bases map to TRBD2. V trimming: 2 bases; J trimming: 5 bases; junction bases outside the gene matches: 5. This CDR3 has 16 amino acids. Germline assignment: CDR1 SGHDT and CDR2 YYEEEE.

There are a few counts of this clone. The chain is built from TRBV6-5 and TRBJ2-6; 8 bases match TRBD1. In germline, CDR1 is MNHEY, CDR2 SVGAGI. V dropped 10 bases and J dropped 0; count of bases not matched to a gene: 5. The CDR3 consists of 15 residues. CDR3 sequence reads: CATRQGPSGANVLTF. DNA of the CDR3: TGTGCCACGAGACAGGGGCCCTCTGGGGCCAACGTCCTGACTTTC.

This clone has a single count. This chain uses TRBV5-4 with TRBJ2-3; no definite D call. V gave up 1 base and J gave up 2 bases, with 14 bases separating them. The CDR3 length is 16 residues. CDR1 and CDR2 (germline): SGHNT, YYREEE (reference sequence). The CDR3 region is CASSLKSSDFTDTQYF. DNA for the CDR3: TGTGCCAGCAGCTTGAAAAGCTCTGATTTCACAGATACGCAGTATTTT. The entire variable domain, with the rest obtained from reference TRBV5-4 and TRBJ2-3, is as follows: ETGVTQSPTHLIKTRGQQVTLRCSSQSGHNTVSWYQQALGQGPQFIFQYYREEENGRGNFPPRFSGLQFPNYSSELNVNALELDDSALYLCASSLKSSDFTDTQYFGPGTRLTVL.

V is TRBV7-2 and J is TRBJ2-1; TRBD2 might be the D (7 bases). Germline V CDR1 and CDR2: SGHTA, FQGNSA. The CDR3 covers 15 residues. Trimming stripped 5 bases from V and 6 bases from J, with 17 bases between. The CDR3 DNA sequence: TGTGCCAGCAGCCCCAGCTTGGGGGGGCCCAATGAGCAGTTCTTC. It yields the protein CASSPSLGGPNEQFF.

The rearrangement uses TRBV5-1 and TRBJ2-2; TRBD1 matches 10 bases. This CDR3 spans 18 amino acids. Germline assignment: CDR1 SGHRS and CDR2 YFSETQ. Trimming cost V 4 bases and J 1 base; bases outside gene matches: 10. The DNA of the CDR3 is TGCGCCAGCAGCCCGGGACAGGGGCGGACTAAGAACACCGGGGAGCTGTTTTTT. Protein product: CASSPGQGRTKNTGELFF.

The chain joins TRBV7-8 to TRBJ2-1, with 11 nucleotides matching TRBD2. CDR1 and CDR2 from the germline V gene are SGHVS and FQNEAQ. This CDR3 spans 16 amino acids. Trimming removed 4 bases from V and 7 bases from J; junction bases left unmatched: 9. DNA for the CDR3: TGTGCCAGCAGCTCCGACACTAGCGGGGGTTGGAATGAGCAGTTCTTC. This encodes CASSSDTSGGWNEQFF.

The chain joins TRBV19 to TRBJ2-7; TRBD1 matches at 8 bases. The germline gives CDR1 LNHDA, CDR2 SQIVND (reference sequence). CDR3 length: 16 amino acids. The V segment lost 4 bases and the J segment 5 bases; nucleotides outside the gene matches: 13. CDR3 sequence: CASSSQVLDRAHEQYF. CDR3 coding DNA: TGTGCCAGTAGTAGTCAAGTTTTGGACAGGGCCCACGAGCAGTACTTC.

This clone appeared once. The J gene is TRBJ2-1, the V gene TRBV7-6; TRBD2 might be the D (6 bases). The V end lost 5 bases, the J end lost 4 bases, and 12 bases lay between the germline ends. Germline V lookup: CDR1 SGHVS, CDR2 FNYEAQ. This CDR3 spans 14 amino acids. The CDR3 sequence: CASSHSSGYNEQFF. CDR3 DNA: TGTGCCAGCAGCCACTCAAGCGGGTACAATGAGCAGTTCTTC.

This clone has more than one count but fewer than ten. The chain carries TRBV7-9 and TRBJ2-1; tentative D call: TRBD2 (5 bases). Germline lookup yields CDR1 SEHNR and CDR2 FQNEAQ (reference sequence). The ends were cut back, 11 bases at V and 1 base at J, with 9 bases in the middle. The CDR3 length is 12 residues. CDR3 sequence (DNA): TGTGCCGCAGCGGATTCCTACAATGAGCAGTTCTTC. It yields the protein CAAADSYNEQFF. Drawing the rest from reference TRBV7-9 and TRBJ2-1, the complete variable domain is DTGVSQNPRHKITKRGQNVTFRCDPISEHNRLYWYRQTLGQGPEFLTYFQNEAQLEKSRLLSDRFSAERPKGSFSTLEIQRTEQGDSAMYLCAAADSYNEQFFGPGTRLTVL.

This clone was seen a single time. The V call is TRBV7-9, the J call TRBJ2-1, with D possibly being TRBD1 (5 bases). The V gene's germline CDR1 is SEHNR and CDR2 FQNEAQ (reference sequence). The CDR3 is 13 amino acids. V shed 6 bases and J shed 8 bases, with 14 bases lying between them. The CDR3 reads CASRKGQGDEQFF. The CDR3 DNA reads TGTGCCAGCAGGAAAGGGCAGGGCGATGAGCAGTTCTTC.

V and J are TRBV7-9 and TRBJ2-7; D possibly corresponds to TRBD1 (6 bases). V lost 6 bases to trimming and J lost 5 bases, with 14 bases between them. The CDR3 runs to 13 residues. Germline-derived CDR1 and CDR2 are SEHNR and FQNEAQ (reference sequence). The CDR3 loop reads CASRIDRFNEQYF. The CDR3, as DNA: TGTGCCAGCAGAATCGACAGGTTCAACGAGCAGTACTTC.

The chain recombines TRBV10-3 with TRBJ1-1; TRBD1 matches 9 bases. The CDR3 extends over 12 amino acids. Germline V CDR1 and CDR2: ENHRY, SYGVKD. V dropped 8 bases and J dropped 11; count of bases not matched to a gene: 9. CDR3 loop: CAIGGQGMGAFF. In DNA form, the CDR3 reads TGTGCCATCGGTGGACAGGGGATGGGTGCTTTCTTT.

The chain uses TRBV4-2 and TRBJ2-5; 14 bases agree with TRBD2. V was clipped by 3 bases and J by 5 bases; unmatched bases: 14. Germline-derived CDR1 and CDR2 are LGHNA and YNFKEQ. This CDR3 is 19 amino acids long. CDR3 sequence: CASSHMAPRTSGRLETQYF. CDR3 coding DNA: TGTGCCAGCAGCCATATGGCCCCGAGGACTAGCGGGAGGCTGGAGACCCAGTACTTC.

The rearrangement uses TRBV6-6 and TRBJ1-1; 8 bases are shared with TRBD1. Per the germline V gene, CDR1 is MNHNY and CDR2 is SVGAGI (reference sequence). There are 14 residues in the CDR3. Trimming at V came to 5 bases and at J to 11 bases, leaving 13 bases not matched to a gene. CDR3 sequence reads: CASSIDRGGGRAFF. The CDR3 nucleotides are TGTGCCAGCAGTATAGACAGGGGAGGGGGAAGGGCTTTCTTT.

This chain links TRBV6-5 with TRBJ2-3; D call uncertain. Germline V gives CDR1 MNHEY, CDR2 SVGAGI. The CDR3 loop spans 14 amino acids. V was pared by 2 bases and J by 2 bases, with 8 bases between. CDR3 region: CASSYGLYTDTQYF. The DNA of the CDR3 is TGTGCCAGCAGTTACGGGCTCTACACAGATACGCAGTATTTT.

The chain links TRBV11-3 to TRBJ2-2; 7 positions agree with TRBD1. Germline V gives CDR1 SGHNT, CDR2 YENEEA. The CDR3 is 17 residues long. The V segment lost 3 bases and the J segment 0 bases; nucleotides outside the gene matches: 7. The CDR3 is CASSFRLGTANTGELFF. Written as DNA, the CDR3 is TGTGCCAGCAGCTTCCGCCTCGGGACAGCGAACACCGGGGAGCTGTTTTTT.

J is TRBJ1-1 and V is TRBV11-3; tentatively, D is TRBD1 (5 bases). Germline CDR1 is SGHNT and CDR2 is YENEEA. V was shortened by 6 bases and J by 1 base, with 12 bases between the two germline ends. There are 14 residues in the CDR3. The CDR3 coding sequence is TGTGCCAGCAGTGTGACAGTTCGGAACACTGAAGCTTTCTTT. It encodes CASSVTVRNTEAFF.

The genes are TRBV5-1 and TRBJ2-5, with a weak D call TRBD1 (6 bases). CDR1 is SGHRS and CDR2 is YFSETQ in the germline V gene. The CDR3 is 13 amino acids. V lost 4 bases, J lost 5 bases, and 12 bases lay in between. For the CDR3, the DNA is TGCGCCAGCAGCGCACAGGGTACGGAGACCCAGTACTTC. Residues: CASSAQGTETQYF.

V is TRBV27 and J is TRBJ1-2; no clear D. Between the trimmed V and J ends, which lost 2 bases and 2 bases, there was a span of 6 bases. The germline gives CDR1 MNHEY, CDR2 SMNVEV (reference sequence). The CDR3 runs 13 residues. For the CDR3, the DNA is TGTGCCAGCAGTTTAGACGGGAACTATGGCTACACCTTC. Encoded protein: CASSLDGNYGYTF.

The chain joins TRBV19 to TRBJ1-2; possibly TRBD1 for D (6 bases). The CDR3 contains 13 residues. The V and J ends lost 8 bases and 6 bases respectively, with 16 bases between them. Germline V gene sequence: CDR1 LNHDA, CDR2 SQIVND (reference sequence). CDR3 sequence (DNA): TGTGCCAGTGAGGACAGCCCTCGACATGGCTACACCTTC. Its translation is CASEDSPRHGYTF.